This T cell receptor (beta chain) came from a study of shared T cell receptors in the human thymus. Trimming removed 3 bases from V and 3 bases from J, with 12 bases in between. CDR3 length: 14 amino acids. Germline V lookup: CDR1 MNHNY, CDR2 SVGAGI (reference sequence). Only in-frame clones appear in the TCRdb table, and some are missing; sequencing was by immunoSEQ multiplex PCR. The data show hundreds of thousands of clones, with 75% to 80% seen just once and less than 0.015% held by the top ten. The same data also contributed to another study, on human thymus T cells. This second report adds: Congenital heart defects were the reason for the corrective surgery that the donors, healthy Finnish infants, were having. Resected material from corrective heart surgery provided the thymus tissue analysed. Across thymic and blood repertoires, the usage of V and J genes appeared to be biased. Thymic repertoires of unrelated individuals were reported in related research to overlap highly.

This chain joins TRBV6-6 and TRBJ2-7, with a tentative D call TRBD2 (5 bases). The material sequenced was thymocytes. The sequence derives from a boy under two years old with a congenital heart defect. The CDR3 nucleotides read TGTGCCAGCAGTTATGAGGGCAGAAGCTACGAGCAGTACTTC. This codes for CASSYEGRSYEQYF.